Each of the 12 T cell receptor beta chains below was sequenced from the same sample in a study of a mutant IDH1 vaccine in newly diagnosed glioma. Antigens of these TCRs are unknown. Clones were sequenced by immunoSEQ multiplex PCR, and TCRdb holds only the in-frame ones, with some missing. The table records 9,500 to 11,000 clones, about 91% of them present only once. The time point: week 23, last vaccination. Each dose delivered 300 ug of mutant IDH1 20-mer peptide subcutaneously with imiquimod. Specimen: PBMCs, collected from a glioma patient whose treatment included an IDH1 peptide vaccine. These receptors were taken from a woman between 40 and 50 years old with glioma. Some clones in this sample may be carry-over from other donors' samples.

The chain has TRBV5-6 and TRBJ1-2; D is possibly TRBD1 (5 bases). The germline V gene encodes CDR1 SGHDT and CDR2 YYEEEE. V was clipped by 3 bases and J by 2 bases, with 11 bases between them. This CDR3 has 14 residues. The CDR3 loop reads CASSSLTANYGYTF. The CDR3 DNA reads TGTGCCAGCAGCTCTCTGACAGCAAACTATGGCTACACCTTC. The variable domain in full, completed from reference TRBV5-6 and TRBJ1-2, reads DAGVTQSPTHLIKTRGQQVTLRCSPKSGHDTVSWYQQALGQGPQFIFQYYEEEERQRGNFPDRFSGHQFPNYSSELNVNALLLGDSALYLCASSSLTANYGYTFGSGTRLTVV.

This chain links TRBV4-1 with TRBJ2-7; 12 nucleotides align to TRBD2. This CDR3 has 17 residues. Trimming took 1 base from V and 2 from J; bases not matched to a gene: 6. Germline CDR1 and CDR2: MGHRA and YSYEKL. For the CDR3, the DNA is TGCGCCAGCAGCCAAGTTTTTGCTAGCGGGAGGGCCTACGAGCAGTACTTC. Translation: CASSQVFASGRAYEQYF.

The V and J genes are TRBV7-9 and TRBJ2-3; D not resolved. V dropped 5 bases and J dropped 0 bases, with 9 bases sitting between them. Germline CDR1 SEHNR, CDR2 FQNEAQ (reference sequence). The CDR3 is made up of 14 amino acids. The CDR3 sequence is CASSRRKSTDTQYF. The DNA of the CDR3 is TGTGCCAGCAGCCGCCGGAAGAGCACAGATACGCAGTATTTT.

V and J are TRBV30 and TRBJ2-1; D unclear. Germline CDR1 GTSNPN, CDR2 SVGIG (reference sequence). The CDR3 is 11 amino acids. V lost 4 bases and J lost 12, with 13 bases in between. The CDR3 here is CAWKSETWQFF. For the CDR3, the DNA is TGTGCCTGGAAGTCCGAGACGTGGCAGTTCTTC.

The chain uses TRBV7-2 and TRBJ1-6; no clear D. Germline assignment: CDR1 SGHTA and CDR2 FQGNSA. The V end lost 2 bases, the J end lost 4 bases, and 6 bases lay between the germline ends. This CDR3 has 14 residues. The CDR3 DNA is TGTGCCAGCAGCTTAAGGCCGTATAATTCACCCCTCCACTTT. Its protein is CASSLRPYNSPLHF.

The DNA for the CDR3 is TGTGCCAGCAGTGAGGGATTTTCCTACGAGCAGTACTTC. This codes for CASSEGFSYEQYF. The V call is TRBV2, the J call TRBJ2-7; D remains ambiguous. Germline V gives CDR1 SNHLY, CDR2 FYNNEI. Trimming pared 3 bases from V and 1 base from J, leaving 7 bases between. The CDR3 totals 13 residues.

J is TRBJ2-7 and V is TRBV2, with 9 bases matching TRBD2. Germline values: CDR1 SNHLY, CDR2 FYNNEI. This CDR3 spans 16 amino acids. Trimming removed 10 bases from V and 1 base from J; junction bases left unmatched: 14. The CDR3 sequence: CATQGPGLALSYEQYF. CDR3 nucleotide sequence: TGTGCCACCCAGGGGCCAGGACTAGCGCTATCCTACGAGCAGTACTTC.

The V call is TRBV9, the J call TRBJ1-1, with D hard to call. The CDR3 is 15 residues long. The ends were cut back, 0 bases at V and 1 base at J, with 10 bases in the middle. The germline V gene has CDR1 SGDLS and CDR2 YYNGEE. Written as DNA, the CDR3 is TGTGCCAGCAGCGTAGCTCCCTTGTCGAACACTGAAGCTTTCTTT. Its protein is CASSVAPLSNTEAFF.

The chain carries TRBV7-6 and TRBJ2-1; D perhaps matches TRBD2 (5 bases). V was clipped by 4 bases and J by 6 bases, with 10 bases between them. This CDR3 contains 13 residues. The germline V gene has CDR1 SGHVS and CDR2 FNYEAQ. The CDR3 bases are TGTGCCAGCAGCTCGACGGGGAGCAATGAGCAGTTCTTC. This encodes CASSSTGSNEQFF.

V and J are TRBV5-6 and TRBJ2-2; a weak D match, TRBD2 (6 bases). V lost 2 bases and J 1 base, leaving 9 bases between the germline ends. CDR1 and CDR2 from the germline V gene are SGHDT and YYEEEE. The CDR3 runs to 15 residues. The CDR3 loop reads CASSFGGRNTGELFF. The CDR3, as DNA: TGTGCCAGCAGCTTCGGGGGAAGGAACACCGGGGAGCTGTTTTTT.

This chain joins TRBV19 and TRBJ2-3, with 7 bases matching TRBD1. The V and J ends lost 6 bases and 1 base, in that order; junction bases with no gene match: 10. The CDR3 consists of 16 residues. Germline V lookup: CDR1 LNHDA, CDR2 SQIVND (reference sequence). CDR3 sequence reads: CASSPSRGTRTDTQYF. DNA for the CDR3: TGTGCCAGTAGCCCTTCCAGGGGGACACGCACAGATACGCAGTATTTT.

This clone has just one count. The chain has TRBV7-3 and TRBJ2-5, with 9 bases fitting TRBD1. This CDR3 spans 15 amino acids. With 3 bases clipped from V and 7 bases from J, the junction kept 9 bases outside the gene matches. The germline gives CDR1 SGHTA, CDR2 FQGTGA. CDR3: CASSFGDRDGGTQYF. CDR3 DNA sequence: TGTGCCAGCAGCTTTGGGGACAGGGATGGGGGGACCCAGTACTTC.